The 32 T cell receptor beta chains below were found in one sample sequenced in a study of blood T cells in healthy people across ages. The use of a sample-barcoded 5' primer and a J-beta primer mix characterized a second PCR of roughly 6 to 11 cycles. TCRdb itself ran the 5' RACE reads through MiXCR, one entry per CDR3 protein. This sample carries approximately 690,000 distinct CDR3 sequences, approximately 40% of them seen once, and the ten largest clones take approximately 29%. Sequencing was done on a sample of blood. These receptor sequences come from a man older than 75 in good health.

This clonotype was detected ten times or more. This sequence joins TRBV4-1 and TRBJ1-1, with D perhaps TRBD1 (6 bases). The ends were cut back, 5 bases at V and 0 bases at J, with 16 bases in the middle. The CDR3 has 16 amino acids. Germline assignment: CDR1 MGHRA and CDR2 YSYEKL. In DNA, the CDR3 is TGCGCCAGCAGCAACTTCGCAGGGGCTATGAACACTGAAGCTTTCTTT. Protein product: CASSNFAGAMNTEAFF.

This clonotype was recorded a few times. The V call is TRBV7-2, the J call TRBJ2-5; D perhaps matches TRBD2 (6 bases). The DNA end is a closer match to TRBJ2-7, so the J assignment may be wrong. This CDR3 region has 17 residues. The germline V gene encodes CDR1 SGHTA and CDR2 FQGNSA. The DNA for the CDR3 is TGTGCCAGCAGCTTAGGCGCAACTGGGACTTACCGCTACGAGCAGTACTTC. It yields the protein CASSLGATGTYRYEQYF.

The chain uses TRBV29-1 and TRBJ1-1; weak D call: TRBD1 (6 bases). This CDR3 spans 13 amino acids. V lost 6 bases to trimming and J lost 2 bases, with 13 bases between them. The germline CDR1 and CDR2 sequences are SQVTM and ANQGSEA. In nucleotides, the CDR3 is TGCAGCGTAGGACAGAAAAGTAACACTGAAGCTTTCTTT. Amino acid sequence: CSVGQKSNTEAFF.

This clonotype was observed a handful of times. V is TRBV20-1 and J is TRBJ2-7; 8 bases align to TRBD2. The CDR3 is made up of 14 amino acids. With V trimmed by 6 bases and J by 2 bases, 9 bases remained unmatched. The germline gives CDR1 DFQATT, CDR2 SNEGSKA (reference sequence). This CDR3 is CSAPTSGTTYEQYF. The CDR3 bases are TGCAGTGCCCCCACTAGCGGTACCACCTACGAGCAGTACTTC.

Only a few counts were recorded for this clonotype. The rearrangement links TRBV5-1 to TRBJ2-1; 15 nucleotides agree with TRBD2. Trimming cost V 6 bases and J 7 bases; bases outside gene matches: 17. CDR3 size: 19 residues. Germline-derived CDR1 and CDR2 are SGHRS and YFSETQ. The CDR3 nucleotides are TGCGCCAGCACCCCAGGACTAGCGGGAGGGTGGGGTGCGAAAAATGAGCAGTTCTTC. This gives the protein CASTPGLAGGWGAKNEQFF.

There are a few counts of this clonotype. The V call is TRBV10-2, the J call TRBJ2-5; TRBD1 matches at 8 bases. Trimming removed 4 bases from V and 11 bases from J; junction bases left unmatched: 15. Germline V gene sequence: CDR1 WSHSY, CDR2 SAAADI. This CDR3 region has 15 residues. CDR3 DNA: TGCGCCAGCAGTGTCAGGGCAGGGGGCTACAATGAGCAGTACTTC. Translating it yields CASSVRAGGYNEQYF.

This clonotype was found many times. The gene calls are TRBV10-2 and TRBJ1-1, with TRBD1 identical over 9 bases. J lost 1 base, V lost 2 bases, and 8 bases had no gene match. This CDR3 comprises 17 residues. Germline lookup yields CDR1 WSHSY and CDR2 SAAADI. The CDR3 loop reads CASSEPRTGVRNTEAFF. The DNA of the CDR3 is TGCGCCAGCAGTGAGCCCCGGACAGGGGTCAGGAACACTGAAGCTTTCTTT.

This chain links TRBV7-2 with TRBJ2-7; D is uncertain. Trimming cost V 1 base and J 2 bases, with 9 bases left between them. Germline V CDR1 and CDR2: SGHTA, FQGNSA. The length of the CDR3 is 14 residues. The CDR3 coding sequence is TGTGCCAGCAGCTTAGACGACGGTGCCTACGAGCAGTACTTC. It encodes CASSLDDGAYEQYF.

The sample holds many counts of this clonotype. The chain is built from TRBV6-1 and TRBJ2-7, with 7 bases identical to TRBD1. The CDR3 sequence is 15 residues long. CDR1 and CDR2 (germline): MNHNS, SASEGT. J lost 0 bases, V lost 5 bases, and 7 bases had no gene match. CDR3 coding DNA: TGTGCCAGCAGTACAGGGGCGTACTACTCCTACGAGCAGTACTTC. It translates to CASSTGAYYSYEQYF.

This rearrangement joins TRBV12-3 or TRBV12-4 to TRBJ2-4, with 10 bases that match TRBD1. The CDR3 sequence is 17 residues long. Trimming took 5 bases from V and 0 from J; bases not matched to a gene: 7. The CDR3 loop reads CASSVRDRGLAKNIQYF. CDR3 DNA sequence: TGTGCCAGCAGTGTTCGGGACAGGGGATTAGCCAAAAACATTCAGTACTTC.

This CDR3 is CASRGEGQGRETQYF. In DNA, the CDR3 is TGTGCCAGCAGGGGCGAAGGTCAGGGGCGAGAGACCCAGTACTTC. This chain joins TRBV28 and TRBJ2-5; a possible D gene is TRBD1 (6 bases). Per the germline V gene, CDR1 is MDHEN and CDR2 is SYDVKM. V was trimmed by 6 bases and J by 4 bases, leaving 18 bases between them. There are 15 residues in the CDR3.

This clonotype has just one count. The V and J genes are TRBV7-2 and TRBJ2-7, with 10 bases aligning to TRBD1. The J segment lost 10 bases and the V segment lost 5 bases, leaving 14 bases of the junction unmatched. CDR1 SGHTA and CDR2 FQGNSA come from the germline V gene. There are 15 residues in the CDR3. CDR3 protein: CASSGGTGVRLSQYF. The CDR3 region has the DNA TGTGCCAGCAGCGGGGGGACAGGGGTTCGTCTGTCCCAGTACTTC.

This clonotype was seen a few times. The CDR3 DNA reads as TGTGCCAGCAGCCCTTCGGGGGACAGGTGCAACGAGCAGTACTTC. Encoded protein: CASSPSGDRCNEQYF. The gene calls are TRBV21-1 and TRBJ2-7; the DNA was not compared with TRBD1, the D call given in the table. TRBV21-1 is recorded as a pseudogene. The CDR3 is 15 amino acids.

As regards this clonotype: At one end the junction does not follow the germline gene, possibly because of a read error. V usage is TRBV11-2 and J usage is TRBJ2-2; 7 bases line up with TRBD2. Germline assignment: CDR1 SGHAT and CDR2 FQNNGV. CDR3 length: 15 residues. The CDR3 bases are TGTGCCCGCAGCTCTAGCGGCCTGAACACCGGGGAGCTGTTTTTT. Translation: CARSSSGLNTGELFF.

This clonotype has more than one count but fewer than ten. The chain recombines TRBV7-2 with TRBJ2-1, with 9 bases fitting TRBD2. Germline-derived CDR1 and CDR2 are SGHTA and FQGNSA. CDR3 length: 16 residues. V shed 1 base and J 7 bases; nucleotides not matched to a gene: 8. The CDR3 DNA sequence: TGTGCCAGCAGCTTAGTCTCGCGGGGGGGCTCAAATGAGCAGTTCTTC. Protein product: CASSLVSRGGSNEQFF. Full variable domain (rest looked up from reference TRBV7-2 and TRBJ2-1): GAGVSQSPSNKVTEKGKDVELRCDPISGHTALYWYRQSLGQGLEFLIYFQGNSAPDKSGLPSDRFSAERTGGSVSTLTIQRTQQEDSAVYLCASSLVSRGGSNEQFFGPGTRLTVL.

This clonotype has only a few counts. The gene calls are TRBV7-2 and TRBJ2-5, with D perhaps matching TRBD2 (6 bases). The DNA end favors TRBJ2-7, so the J call may be wrong. Germline V gives CDR1 SGHTA, CDR2 FQGNSA. The CDR3 length is 14 residues. CDR3 residues: CASSQHGSRFEQYF. The CDR3 nucleotides read TGTGCCAGCAGCCAACACGGGAGCCGCTTCGAGCAGTACTTC.

V usage is TRBV7-2 and J usage is TRBJ2-2, with D hard to call. This CDR3 spans 17 amino acids. V lost 1 base to trimming and J lost 0 bases, with 12 bases between them. Per germline, CDR1 SGHTA and CDR2 FQGNSA. The CDR3 loop reads CASSLGPGTSNTGELFF. DNA for the CDR3: TGTGCCAGCAGCTTAGGGCCAGGAACCTCGAACACCGGGGAGCTGTTTTTT.

The count of this clonotype is one. This sequence joins TRBV28 and TRBJ2-4; D remains unclear. Trimming removed 6 bases at V and 2 bases at J, with 11 bases between. Looked up from germline, CDR1 is MDHEN and CDR2 is SYDVKM. The CDR3 runs to 14 residues. CDR3 loop: CASSFEITKNIQYF. In DNA form, the CDR3 reads TGTGCCAGCAGCTTCGAGATTACCAAAAACATTCAGTACTTC.

This clonotype showed up just a few times. The V gene is TRBV30, the J gene TRBJ1-2; D is uncertain. V was pared by 5 bases and J by 0 bases, with 10 bases between. In germline, CDR1 is GTSNPN, CDR2 SVGIG (reference sequence). CDR3 length: 13 residues. The CDR3 DNA reads as TGTGCCTGGCTAGGGAAGGCTAACTATGGCTACACCTTC. Translated: CAWLGKANYGYTF.

This clonotype has at least ten counts. J is TRBJ2-1 and V is TRBV20-1; D not resolved. This CDR3 contains 11 residues. The V gene lost 3 bases and the J gene lost 6 bases, with 6 bases spanning the gap. Germline V gene lookup returns CDR1 DFQATT and CDR2 SNEGSKA (reference sequence). The CDR3 region is CSASRVNEQFF. The CDR3 bases are TGCAGTGCTAGTCGTGTCAATGAGCAGTTCTTC.

This clonotype was observed a handful of times. V usage is TRBV20-1 and J usage is TRBJ1-2; D possibly corresponds to TRBD1 (5 bases). The CDR3 is 13 amino acids. Between the trimmed V and J ends, which lost 1 base and 4 bases, there was a span of 10 bases. Germline-derived CDR1 and CDR2 are DFQATT and SNEGSKA (reference sequence). CDR3 region: CSARVAGSYGYTF. CDR3 DNA: TGCAGTGCTAGAGTTGCAGGGAGCTATGGCTACACCTTC.

This clonotype occurred a few times. The gene calls are TRBV5-1 and TRBJ2-1, with 7 bases matching TRBD2. Trimming removed 0 bases from V and 2 bases from J; junction bases left unmatched: 5. Germline assignment: CDR1 SGHRS and CDR2 YFSETQ. The CDR3 spans 16 residues. CDR3 nucleotide sequence: TGCGCCAGCAGCTTGGATGGGGGGGGGGCCTACAATGAGCAGTTCTTC. Protein product: CASSLDGGGAYNEQFF.

This clonotype came up a few times. The chain employs TRBV6-5 and TRBJ1-1; 9 bases are shared with TRBD1. The CDR3 is 14 residues long. The germline V gene encodes CDR1 MNHEY and CDR2 SVGAGI. J lost 7 bases, V lost 2 bases, and 5 bases had no gene match. CDR3 sequence (DNA): TGTGCCAGCAGTTACGCCGGGACAGGGTTTGAAGCTTTCTTT. This translates into CASSYAGTGFEAFF.

This clonotype was observed a handful of times. This sequence joins TRBV20-1 and TRBJ2-7, with 8 bases that match TRBD1. With V trimmed by 3 bases and J by 3 bases, 10 bases remained unmatched. CDR3 length: 15 residues. The germline V gene has CDR1 DFQATT and CDR2 SNEGSKA (reference sequence). In DNA form, the CDR3 reads TGCAGTGCTAGTGGTAGGACAGGGAATTTCTACGAGCAGTACTTC. Translation: CSASGRTGNFYEQYF.

The CDR3 region has the DNA TGTGCCAGCAGTCCCTGGGGGCCCGGGGACAGGGGGTATTTTCAAGAGACCCAGTACTTC. It translates to CASSPWGPGDRGYFQETQYF. This rearrangement joins TRBV6-1 to TRBJ2-5, with TRBD1 matching 11 bases. Trimming cost V 5 bases and J 2 bases; bases outside gene matches: 19. The CDR3 contains 20 residues. CDR1 and CDR2 (germline): MNHNS, SASEGT.

This clonotype turned up a few times. J is TRBJ2-1 and V is TRBV7-2; 8 bases map to TRBD2. The CDR3 totals 15 residues. J was trimmed by 3 bases and V by 2 bases; bases with no gene match: 3. Germline values: CDR1 SGHTA, CDR2 FQGNSA. Here the CDR3 reads CASSLQLAVYNEQFF. The CDR3 DNA sequence: TGTGCCAGCAGCTTACAACTAGCGGTCTACAATGAGCAGTTCTTC. The variable domain in full, completed from reference TRBV7-2 and TRBJ2-1, reads GAGVSQSPSNKVTEKGKDVELRCDPISGHTALYWYRQSLGQGLEFLIYFQGNSAPDKSGLPSDRFSAERTGGSVSTLTIQRTQQEDSAVYLCASSLQLAVYNEQFFGPGTRLTVL.

The V and J genes are TRBV28 and TRBJ2-7; possible D gene TRBD2, 5 bases. V was trimmed by 10 bases and J by 2 bases, leaving 15 bases between them. This CDR3 comprises 13 residues. CDR1 and CDR2 (germline): MDHEN, SYDVKM. CDR3 sequence reads: CATRSGSTYEQYF. CDR3 in DNA: TGTGCCACCCGATCGGGGTCTACCTACGAGCAGTACTTC.

This clonotype was seen more than once but under ten times. The J gene is TRBJ2-7, the V gene TRBV20-1; D may be TRBD2 (6 bases). V was shortened by 3 bases and J by 6 bases, with 15 bases between the two germline ends. Germline values: CDR1 DFQATT, CDR2 SNEGSKA (reference sequence). The length of the CDR3 is 13 residues. CDR3 DNA: TGCAGTGCTAGGCCGGGAGCAGCTGGCGAGCAGTACTTC. Translation: CSARPGAAGEQYF.

There are a few counts of this clonotype. The gene calls are TRBV20-1 and TRBJ1-1, with a possible D match to TRBD1 (6 bases). Trimming left V 1 base short and J 5 bases short, with 20 bases between. CDR1 is DFQATT and CDR2 is SNEGSKA in the germline V gene (reference sequence). CDR3 length: 16 residues. Here the CDR3 DNA reads TGCAGTGCTAGAGCTCCGATGGGCCAAAGGGGGACTGAAGCTTTCTTT. Its translation: CSARAPMGQRGTEAFF.

This clonotype was seen many times. The rearrangement uses TRBV7-3 and TRBJ2-5; 7 bases are a match to TRBD1. The ends lost 4 bases at V and 1 base at J; junction bases unmatched: 3. This CDR3 is built from 14 residues. The germline V gene encodes CDR1 SGHTA and CDR2 FQGTGA. The DNA of the CDR3 is TGTGCCAGCAGCTCCGGGGACAGCCAAGAGACCCAGTACTTC. Translating it yields CASSSGDSQETQYF.

This clonotype has only a few counts. The chain employs TRBV6-1 and TRBJ2-1, with TRBD1 identical over 8 bases. The V and J ends lost 4 bases and 5 bases, in that order; junction bases with no gene match: 4. Germline V gene sequence: CDR1 MNHNS, CDR2 SASEGT. The CDR3 has 14 residues. In DNA, the CDR3 is TGTGCCAGCAGTGGACAGGGGTCCCACAATGAGCAGTTCTTC. Its translation is CASSGQGSHNEQFF.

The genes are TRBV6-4 and TRBJ2-1; D is possibly TRBD2 (5 bases). The J call may be wrong; the DNA end is better matched by TRBJ2-7. In germline, CDR1 is MRHNA, CDR2 SNTAGT. The CDR3 covers 16 residues. CDR3 sequence reads: CASSDSWLADYNEQYF. The CDR3 DNA reads TGTGCCAGCAGTGACTCCTGGCTAGCAGATTACAATGAGCAGTACTTC.